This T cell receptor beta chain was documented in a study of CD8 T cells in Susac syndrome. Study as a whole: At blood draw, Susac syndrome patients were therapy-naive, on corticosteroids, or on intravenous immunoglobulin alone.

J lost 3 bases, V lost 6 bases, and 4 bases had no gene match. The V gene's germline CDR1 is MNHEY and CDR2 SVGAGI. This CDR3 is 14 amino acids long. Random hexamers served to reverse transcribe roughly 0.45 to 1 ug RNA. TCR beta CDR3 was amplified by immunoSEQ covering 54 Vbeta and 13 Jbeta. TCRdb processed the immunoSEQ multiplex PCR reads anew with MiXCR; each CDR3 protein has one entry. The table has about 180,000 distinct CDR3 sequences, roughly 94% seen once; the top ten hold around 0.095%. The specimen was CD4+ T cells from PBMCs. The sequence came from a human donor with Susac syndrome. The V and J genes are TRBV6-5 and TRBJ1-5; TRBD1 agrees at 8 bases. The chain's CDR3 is CASSMDRDNQPQHF. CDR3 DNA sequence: TGTGCCAGCAGCATGGACAGGGACAATCAGCCCCAGCATTTT.